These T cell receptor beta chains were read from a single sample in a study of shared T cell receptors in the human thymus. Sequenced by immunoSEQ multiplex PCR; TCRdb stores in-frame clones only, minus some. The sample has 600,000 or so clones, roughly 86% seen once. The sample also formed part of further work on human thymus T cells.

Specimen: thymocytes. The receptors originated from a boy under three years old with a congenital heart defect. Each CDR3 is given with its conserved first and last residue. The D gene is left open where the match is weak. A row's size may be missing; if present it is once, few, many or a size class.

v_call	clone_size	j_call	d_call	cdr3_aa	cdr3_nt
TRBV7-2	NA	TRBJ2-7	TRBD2	CASSIGTSGGPTYEQYF	TGTGCCAGCAGCATCGGGACTAGCGGGGGACCTACCTACGAGCAGTACTTC
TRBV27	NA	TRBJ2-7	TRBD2	CASSLSGLADSYEQYF	TGTGCCAGCAGTTTATCGGGACTAGCGGACTCCTACGAGCAGTACTTC
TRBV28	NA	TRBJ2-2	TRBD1	CASQGGAVGELFF	TGTGCCAGCCAAGGGGGCGCGGTCGGGGAGCTGTTTTTT
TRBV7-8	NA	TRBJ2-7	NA	CASSSHAGKGSYEQYF	TGTGCCAGCAGCTCCCACGCAGGGAAGGGCTCCTACGAGCAGTACTTC
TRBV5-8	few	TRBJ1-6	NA	CASSLGRNNSPLHF	TGTGCCAGCAGCTTAGGCAGGAATAATTCACCCCTCCACTTT
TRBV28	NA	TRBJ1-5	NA	CASSQNSGTTGIYQPQHF	TGTGCCAGCAGCCAGAACTCCGGCACTACAGGGATATATCAGCCCCAGCATTTT
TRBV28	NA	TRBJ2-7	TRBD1	CASRYRGPYEQYF	TGTGCCAGCAGATACAGGGGGCCCTACGAGCAGTACTTC
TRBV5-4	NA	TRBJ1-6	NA	CASNQNMGPAGNSPLHF	TGTGCCAGCAACCAGAACATGGGTCCAGCGGGTAATTCCCCCCTCCACTTT
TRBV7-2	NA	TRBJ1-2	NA	CASSPSGEGPANNYGYTF	TGTGCCAGCAGCCCTTCCGGGGAAGGGCCCGCAAATAACTATGGCTACACCTTC
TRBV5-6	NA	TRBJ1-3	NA	CASSPSGWRGDGNTIYF	TGTGCCAGCAGTCCTTCAGGGTGGCGGGGGGATGGAAACACCATATATTTT
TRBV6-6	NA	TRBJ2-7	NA	CASSWGRGEQYF	TGTGCCAGCAGCTGGGGCCGGGGGGAGCAGTACTTC
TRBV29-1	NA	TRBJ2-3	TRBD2	CSVDDTYSSGGASTDTQYF	TGCAGCGTTGATGACACATATTCTAGCGGGGGGGCGTCGACAGATACGCAGTATTTT
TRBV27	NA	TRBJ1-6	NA	CASSLEGGPSSPLHF	TGTGCCAGCAGTCTGGAGGGGGGGCCCAGTTCACCCCTCCACTTT
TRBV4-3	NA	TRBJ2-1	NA	CASSQEIMSSYNEQFF	TGCGCCAGCAGCCAAGAAATCATGAGCTCCTACAATGAGCAGTTCTTC
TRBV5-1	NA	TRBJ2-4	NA	CASSPGIGKVLAKNIQYF	TGCGCCAGCAGCCCCGGGATAGGCAAAGTACTAGCCAAAAACATTCAGTACTTC
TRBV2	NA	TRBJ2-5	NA	CAIQHQGGETQYF	TGTGCCATTCAACATCAGGGGGGAGAGACCCAGTACTTC
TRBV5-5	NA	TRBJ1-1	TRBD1	CASSHTTDRGMNTEAFF	TGTGCCAGCAGCCATACCACGGACAGGGGTATGAACACTGAAGCTTTCTTT
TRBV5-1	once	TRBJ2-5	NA	CASSPKLDPRETQYF	TGCGCCAGCAGCCCTAAACTAGACCCCAGAGAGACCCAGTACTTC
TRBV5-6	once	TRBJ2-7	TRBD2	CASSLVNSGDSYEQYF	TGTGCCAGCAGCTTGGTTAATAGCGGGGACTCCTACGAGCAGTACTTC
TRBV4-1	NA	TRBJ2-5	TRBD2	CASSQVSAGDQETQYF	TGCGCCAGCAGCCAAGTTTCAGCGGGGGACCAAGAGACCCAGTACTTC
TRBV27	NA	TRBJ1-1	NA	CASSLGQMNTEAFF	TGTGCCAGCAGCTTAGGACAGATGAACACTGAAGCTTTCTTT
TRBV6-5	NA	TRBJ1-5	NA	CASSYSEPAGNQPQHF	TGTGCCAGCAGTTACTCGGAGCCCGCGGGCAATCAGCCCCAGCATTTT
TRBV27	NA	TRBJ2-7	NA	CASSVGGGQPSYEQYF	TGTGCCAGCAGTGTTGGGGGCGGGCAACCCTCCTACGAGCAGTACTTC
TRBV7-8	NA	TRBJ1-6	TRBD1	CASSLALGTGINNSPLHF	TGTGCCAGCAGCTTAGCGCTGGGGACAGGAATAAATAATTCACCCCTCCACTTT
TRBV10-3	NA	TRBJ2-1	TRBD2	CAITRTSGNSYNEQFF	TGTGCCATCACTCGGACTAGCGGGAACTCCTACAATGAGCAGTTCTTC
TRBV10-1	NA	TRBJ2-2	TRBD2	CASSESPRIAGEVAGELFF	TGCGCCAGCAGTGAGTCCCCCCGTATAGCGGGAGAAGTCGCCGGGGAGCTGTTTTTT
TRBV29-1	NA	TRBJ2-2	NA	CSVQSEAGELFF	TGCAGCGTTCAGTCGGAGGCCGGGGAGCTGTTTTTT
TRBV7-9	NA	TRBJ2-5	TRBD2	CASSIQTSGGAQETQYF	TGTGCCAGCAGCATCCAGACTAGCGGGGGGGCCCAAGAGACCCAGTACTTC
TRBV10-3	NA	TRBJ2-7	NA	CAISDRGRPYEQYF	TGTGCCATCAGTGATAGGGGAAGGCCATACGAGCAGTACTTC
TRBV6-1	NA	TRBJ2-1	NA	CASSAQPGGAATDEQFF	TGTGCCAGCAGTGCCCAGCCGGGCGGGGCCGCTACCGATGAGCAGTTCTTC
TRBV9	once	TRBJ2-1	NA	CASSASGVLLSSYNEQFF	TGTGCCAGCAGCGCCTCGGGGGTCCTACTAAGCTCCTACAATGAGCAGTTCTTC
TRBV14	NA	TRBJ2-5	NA	CASSQASLLGLQETQYF	TGTGCCAGCAGCCAAGCGTCTCTTCTGGGACTTCAAGAGACCCAGTACTTC
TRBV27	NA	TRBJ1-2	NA	CASSLYRAGDYTF	TGTGCCAGCAGTTTATACCGGGCGGGGGACTACACCTTC
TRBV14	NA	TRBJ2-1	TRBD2	CASSRTSGSYNEQFF	TGTGCCAGCAGCCGAACTAGCGGGAGCTACAATGAGCAGTTCTTC
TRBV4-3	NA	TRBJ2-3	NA	CASSQDHPPPEDTQYF	TGCGCCAGCAGCCAAGATCATCCCCCCCCGGAGGATACGCAGTATTTT
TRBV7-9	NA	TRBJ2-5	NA	CASSPWDTTSPQETQYF	TGTGCCAGCAGCCCTTGGGACACCACATCTCCGCAAGAGACCCAGTACTTC
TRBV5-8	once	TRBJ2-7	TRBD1	CASSFYPGTGYEQYF	TGTGCCAGCAGCTTTTACCCCGGGACAGGCTACGAGCAGTACTTC
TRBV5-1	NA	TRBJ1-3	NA	CASSLVPYRSGNTIYF	TGCGCCAGCAGCTTGGTTCCGTATAGATCTGGAAACACCATATATTTT
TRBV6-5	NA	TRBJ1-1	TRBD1	CASSYNRGRYTEAFF	TGTGCCAGCAGTTATAACAGGGGACGGTACACTGAAGCTTTCTTT
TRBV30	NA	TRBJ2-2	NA	CAWFTAGTITGELFF	TGTGCCTGGTTCACCGCGGGGACCATCACCGGGGAGCTGTTTTTT
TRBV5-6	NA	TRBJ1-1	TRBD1	CASRPDRVLTEAFF	TGTGCCAGCAGACCGGACAGGGTACTCACTGAAGCTTTCTTT
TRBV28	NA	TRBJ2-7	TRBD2	CASNRGGQDYEQYF	TGTGCCAGCAATCGGGGGGGACAAGACTACGAGCAGTACTTC
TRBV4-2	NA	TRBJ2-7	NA	CASSQEGRGLFYEQYF	TGTGCCAGCAGCCAAGAGGGTCGAGGGCTTTTCTACGAGCAGTACTTC
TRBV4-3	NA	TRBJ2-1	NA	CASSQDSEGNEQFF	TGCGCCAGCAGCCAAGACAGTGAGGGCAATGAGCAGTTCTTC
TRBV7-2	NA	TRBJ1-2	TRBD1	CASSLAGQGIGRVYGYTF	TGTGCCAGCAGCTTAGCGGGACAGGGGATAGGAAGGGTCTATGGCTACACCTTC
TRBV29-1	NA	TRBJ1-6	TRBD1	CSVAPGGYADNSPLHF	TGCAGCGTGGCTCCAGGGGGGTACGCGGATAATTCACCCCTCCACTTT
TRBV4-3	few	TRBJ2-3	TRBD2	CASSQGWGGCTDTQYF	TGCGCCAGCAGCCAAGGGTGGGGGGGTTGCACAGATACGCAGTATTTT
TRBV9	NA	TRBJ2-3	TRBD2	CASSVERGAPSSTDTQYF	TGTGCCAGCAGCGTAGAGCGGGGGGCTCCTTCCAGCACAGATACGCAGTATTTT
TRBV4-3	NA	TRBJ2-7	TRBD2	CASSQDWEGDEQYF	TGCGCCAGCAGCCAAGATTGGGAGGGAGACGAGCAGTACTTC
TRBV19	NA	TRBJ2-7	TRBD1	CASSRTQGTGRPEQYF	TGTGCCAGTAGTAGAACACAGGGGACAGGGCGCCCCGAGCAGTACTTC
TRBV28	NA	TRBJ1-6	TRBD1	CASKQTGGRNSPLHF	TGTGCCAGCAAGCAAACAGGGGGCAGGAATTCACCCCTCCACTTT